Below are 29 T cell receptor beta chains sequenced from a single sample in a study of Ad26.COV2.S vaccination and SARS-CoV-2 variants (dated by TCRdb to the early 2020s). Library creation used the immunoSEQ multiplex PCR assay. TCRdb mirrors the immuneACCESS table, restricted to in-frame sequences. Some clones are absent from its copies; in checked studies, under half trace to an unresolved V gene, and the reason for the others is unknown. This sample holds around 450,000 clones; roughly 88% were observed only once. The ten largest clones add up to about 4% of the sample. The treatment or condition label on this specimen signifies: 19 received Ad26.COV2.S at low or high dose, single or two shots; 5 received placebo; per-sample allocation not given. For vaccine and placebo recipients, repertoires were sequenced using samples collected on day 63 after the first injection. The sample in question was peripheral blood, obtained in a trial of Ad26.COV2.S vaccine versus placebo. The receptors originated from a person aged 18 to 65 who received the Ad26.COV2.S COVID-19 vaccine or a placebo.

The chain carries TRBV19 and TRBJ1-1, with 8 bases lining up with TRBD1. Germline-derived CDR1 and CDR2 are LNHDA and SQIVND (reference sequence). J gave up 8 bases and V 5 bases, and 13 bases lay outside the gene matches. The CDR3 runs to 15 residues. CDR3 sequence (DNA): TGTGCCAGTAGTCCCCGGACAGGGTCGGTCGGAGAAGCTTTCTTT. Its translation is CASSPRTGSVGEAFF. The whole variable domain, filled in from reference TRBV19 and TRBJ1-1, reads DGGITQSPKYLFRKEGQNVTLSCEQNLNHDAMYWYRQDPGQGLRLIYYSQIVNDFQKGDIAEGYSVSREKKESFPLTVTSAQKNPTAFYLCASSPRTGSVGEAFFGQGTRLTVV.

This clone was detected only once. The chain employs TRBV11-3 and TRBJ1-3, with D unresolved. Germline CDR1 reads SGHNT; CDR2 reads YENEEA. This CDR3 contains 14 residues. Trimming removed 5 bases at V and 4 bases at J, with 12 bases between. As DNA, the CDR3 is TGTGCCAGCAGCCAAAGAGGCCCCGGAAACACCATATATTTT. It encodes CASSQRGPGNTIYF. The full variable domain, with the rest looked up from reference TRBV11-3 and TRBJ1-3, is EAGVVQSPRYKIIEKKQPVAFWCNPISGHNTLYWYLQNLGQGPELLIRYENEEAVDDSQLPKDRFSAERLKGVDSTLKIQPAELGDSAVYLCASSQRGPGNTIYFGEGSWLTVV.

The chain is built from TRBV18 and TRBJ1-2; no reliable D call. CDR3 length: 14 amino acids. Germline V gene data show CDR1 as KGHSH and CDR2 as LQKENI. Between the trimmed V and J ends, which lost 0 bases and 4 bases, there was a span of 9 bases. The CDR3 loop reads CASSPPGFGYGYTF. In DNA form, the CDR3 reads TGTGCCAGCTCACCACCGGGGTTCGGCTATGGCTACACCTTC.

The chain links TRBV14 to TRBJ2-3; D gene ambiguous. Germline lookup yields CDR1 SGHDN and CDR2 FVKESK. The ends were cut back, 4 bases at V and 0 bases at J, with 8 bases in the middle. The CDR3 runs to 14 residues. Here the CDR3 DNA reads TGTGCCAGCAGCCTCGCGCGGAGCACAGATACGCAGTATTTT. It specifies CASSLARSTDTQYF.

V usage is TRBV6-1 and J usage is TRBJ1-6; the D is unclear. Germline loops: CDR1 MNHNS, CDR2 SASEGT. CDR3 length: 14 amino acids. Trimming pared 1 base from V and 5 bases from J, leaving 6 bases between. As DNA, the CDR3 is TGTGCCAGCAGTGAAGGAGGCCATAATTCACCCCTCCACTTT. Protein product: CASSEGGHNSPLHF.

This chain links TRBV6-5 with TRBJ2-5; the match to TRBD1 covers 10 bases. CDR1 and CDR2 from the germline V gene are MNHEY and SVGAGI. The CDR3 consists of 14 residues. Losses at the gene ends were 6 bases for V and 5 bases for J; bases not matched to a gene: 6. The CDR3 coding sequence is TGTGCCAGCAGGTTGACAGGGGGCCTGGAGACCCAGTACTTC. It yields the protein CASRLTGGLETQYF.

CDR3 coding DNA: TGTGCCAGTTGCAGGGGGGTTGGCACTGAAGCTTTCTTT. It specifies CASCRGVGTEAFF. V and J are TRBV19 and TRBJ1-1; 7 positions agree with TRBD1. With V trimmed by 8 bases and J by 4 bases, 7 bases remained unmatched. This CDR3 has 13 amino acids. Germline loops: CDR1 LNHDA, CDR2 SQIVND (reference sequence). Looking up the rest from reference TRBV19 and TRBJ1-1 gives the full variable domain: DGGITQSPKYLFRKEGQNVTLSCEQNLNHDAMYWYRQDPGQGLRLIYYSQIVNDFQKGDIAEGYSVSREKKESFPLTVTSAQKNPTAFYLCASCRGVGTEAFFGQGTRLTVV.

The rearrangement links TRBV7-9 to TRBJ2-5; D possibly corresponds to TRBD1 (7 bases). Trimming left V 7 bases short and J 4 bases short, with 13 bases between. The CDR3 contains 13 residues. Germline V gene data show CDR1 as SEHNR and CDR2 as FQNEAQ (reference sequence). As DNA, the CDR3 is TGTGCCAGCACCTACAGGGGAGGAGAGACCCAGTACTTC. It encodes CASTYRGGETQYF.

This rearrangement joins TRBV3-1 (or the pseudogene TRBV3-2) to TRBJ1-1; TRBD1 matches 8 bases. The germline gives CDR1 LGHDT, CDR2 YNNKEL (reference sequence). J lost 4 bases, V lost 0 bases, and 10 bases had no gene match. The CDR3 is 17 amino acids. The CDR3 DNA sequence: TGTGCCAGCAGCCAAGACCGAGGACAGGGCGTTAGCACTGAAGCTTTCTTT. This sequence encodes CASSQDRGQGVSTEAFF.

This clone occurred once. J is TRBJ1-1 and V is TRBV7-2, with D unclear. The CDR3 has 13 residues. V lost 2 bases and J 1 base, leaving 5 bases between the germline ends. In germline, CDR1 is SGHTA, CDR2 FQGNSA. As DNA, the CDR3 is TGTGCCAGCAGCTTATTGGAGAACACTGAAGCTTTCTTT. Its translation: CASSLLENTEAFF.

The chain uses TRBV29-1 and TRBJ1-1, with D unclear. The CDR3 contains 11 residues. In germline, CDR1 is SQVTM, CDR2 ANQGSEA. Trimming stripped 4 bases from V and 5 bases from J, with 8 bases between. CDR3 nucleotide sequence: TGCAGCGTTGTATTTGGGACTGAAGCTTTCTTT. Translation gives CSVVFGTEAFF.

This clone showed up just once. The chain carries TRBV6-5 and TRBJ1-1; D call uncertain. CDR1 is MNHEY, CDR2 SVGAGI, per germline. Trimming cost V 2 bases and J 2 bases, with 9 bases left between them. The CDR3 has 14 amino acids. The CDR3 protein is CASSYAGDNTEAFF. The CDR3 DNA reads TGTGCCAGCAGTTACGCCGGCGATAACACTGAAGCTTTCTTT.

The chain employs TRBV6-6 and TRBJ1-2; D gene ambiguous. Looked up from germline, CDR1 is MNHNY and CDR2 is SVGAGI (reference sequence). The CDR3 contains 13 residues. Trimming took 6 bases from V and 5 from J, leaving 13 bases between them. The CDR3 region is CASRDPRIYGYTF. CDR3 bases: TGTGCCAGCAGAGACCCCCGGATATATGGCTACACCTTC.

Comment on this clone: This sample includes further DNA sequences coding for the same CDR3. The rearrangement uses TRBV7-9 and TRBJ1-4, with 10 bases lining up with TRBD1. The CDR3 sequence is 14 residues long. The germline CDR1 and CDR2 sequences are SEHNR and FQNEAQ (reference sequence). With 5 bases clipped from V and 8 bases from J, the junction kept 5 bases outside the gene matches. CDR3 DNA sequence: TGTGCCAGCAGCCAGGGACAGGGGAGAGAAAAACTGTTTTTT. It is translated as CASSQGQGREKLFF.

The chain combines TRBV10-3 with TRBJ2-3, with TRBD1 identical over 10 bases. V was clipped by 10 bases and J by 5 bases; unmatched bases: 6. Germline V gene lookup returns CDR1 ENHRY and CDR2 SYGVKD. This CDR3 has 13 residues. The CDR3, as DNA: TGTGCCACCCGACAGGGGGCTGAAGATACGCAGTATTTT. Its protein is CATRQGAEDTQYF.

The chain uses TRBV7-9 and TRBJ1-4; 11 bases map to TRBD1. Germline trimming cut 8 bases from V and 8 bases from J; bases unmatched to any gene: 4. CDR3 length: 13 residues. Looked up from germline, CDR1 is SEHNR and CDR2 is FQNEAQ (reference sequence). The CDR3 DNA sequence: TGTGCCAGCGGACAGGGGGCTGGAGAAAAACTGTTTTTT. It yields the protein CASGQGAGEKLFF.

The V gene is TRBV4-3, the J gene TRBJ2-2, with D unresolved. Trimming cost V 0 bases and J 5 bases, with 19 bases left between them. Germline CDR1 is LGHNA and CDR2 is YSLEER. The CDR3 length is 18 residues. CDR3 DNA sequence: TGCGCCAGCAGCCAAGATCTCGGCCACGGTCTGGGAACCGGGGAGCTGTTTTTT. It yields the protein CASSQDLGHGLGTGELFF.

This clone was detected ten times or more. The J gene is TRBJ2-1, the V gene TRBV5-1; possibly TRBD2 for D (6 bases). V was clipped by 0 bases and J by 7 bases, with 11 bases between them. The CDR3 spans 14 residues. CDR1 is SGHRS, CDR2 YFSETQ, per germline. CDR3 in amino acids: CASSLVSGGNEQFF. CDR3 sequence (DNA): TGCGCCAGCAGCTTGGTGAGTGGGGGGAATGAGCAGTTCTTC.

The rearrangement joins TRBV5-6 to TRBJ1-6; 7 nucleotides line up with TRBD1. V was pared by 4 bases and J by 4 bases, with 8 bases of the junction left unmatched. Germline V gene sequence: CDR1 SGHDT, CDR2 YYEEEE. The CDR3 is made up of 16 amino acids. CDR3 in DNA: TGTGCCAGCAGCCGGGAACAGGGGAATTATAATTCACCCCTCCACTTT. Encoded protein: CASSREQGNYNSPLHF.

DNA of the CDR3: TGTGCCAGCAGCGGAGTGTCTCCGGGGGCAGTCTATGGCTACACCTTC. Translating it yields CASSGVSPGAVYGYTF. V gene TRBV7-9 combines with J gene TRBJ1-2, with D perhaps matching TRBD1 (6 bases). CDR3 size: 16 residues. Germline lookup yields CDR1 SEHNR and CDR2 FQNEAQ (reference sequence). V gave up 5 bases and J gave up 4 bases, with 20 bases separating them.

The chain joins TRBV7-2 to TRBJ2-7; no clear D. There are 13 residues in the CDR3. Germline CDR1 and CDR2: SGHTA and FQGNSA. Trimming removed 1 base at V and 7 bases at J, with 11 bases between. CDR3 protein: CASSLGVSSEQYF. The CDR3 nucleotides read TGTGCCAGCAGCTTAGGTGTATCTAGTGAGCAGTACTTC.

V is TRBV7-2 and J is TRBJ2-7; a possible D gene is TRBD1 (5 bases). Per the germline V gene, CDR1 is SGHTA and CDR2 is FQGNSA. The CDR3 is 17 amino acids. With 1 base removed from V and 0 bases from J, the gap between germline ends came to 16 bases. DNA of the CDR3: TGTGCCAGCAGCTTAGTATATTCAGGGTTAGTCTCCTACGAGCAGTACTTC. The encoded protein is CASSLVYSGLVSYEQYF.

The chain has TRBV3-1 (or the pseudogene TRBV3-2) and TRBJ2-2, with TRBD2 identical over 9 bases. This CDR3 contains 16 residues. Trimming cost V 0 bases and J 5 bases; bases outside gene matches: 4. Germline lookup yields CDR1 LGHDT and CDR2 YNNKEL (reference sequence). The DNA for the CDR3 is TGTGCCAGCAGCCAAGAGAAGCGGGGGGTAACCGGGGAGCTGTTTTTT. Residues: CASSQEKRGVTGELFF.

V is TRBV4-3 and J is TRBJ2-6; no clear D gene. From germline, CDR1 is LGHNA and CDR2 YSLEER. V was cut by 0 bases and J by 2 bases, with 11 bases left in between. The CDR3 has 17 residues. The chain's CDR3 is CASSQEAGSAGANVLTF. CDR3 bases: TGCGCCAGCAGCCAAGAAGCAGGATCGGCTGGGGCCAACGTCCTGACTTTC.

Here the CDR3 DNA reads TGTGCCAGCAGTGACAGGGGTTTGAATGAAAAACTGTTTTTT. Residues: CASSDRGLNEKLFF. The chain links TRBV27 to TRBJ1-4, with 8 bases aligning to TRBD1. V was clipped by 5 bases and J by 5 bases; unmatched bases: 4. The CDR3 has 14 residues. The germline gives CDR1 MNHEY, CDR2 SMNVEV (reference sequence).

The V and J genes are TRBV6-5 and TRBJ1-4; weak D call: TRBD1 (5 bases). The CDR3 covers 14 residues. CDR1 and CDR2 from the germline V gene are MNHEY and SVGAGI. V lost 4 bases, J lost 6 bases, and 12 bases lay in between. The CDR3 sequence: CASSFQGSDEKLFF. CDR3 bases: TGTGCCAGCAGTTTCCAGGGATCAGATGAAAAACTGTTTTTT.

Only one count was recorded for this clone. The chain combines TRBV19 with TRBJ2-2; D is ambiguous. Trimming cost V 6 bases and J 6 bases, with 8 bases left between them. The CDR3 length is 12 residues. Germline V gene sequence: CDR1 LNHDA, CDR2 SQIVND (reference sequence). The CDR3 is CASRQSSGELFF. The CDR3 DNA reads TGTGCCAGTAGACAGAGCTCCGGGGAGCTGTTTTTT.

This clone showed up just once. The genes are TRBV14 and TRBJ1-1; D is undetermined. This CDR3 comprises 15 residues. Germline-derived CDR1 and CDR2 are SGHDN and FVKESK. The germline V and J ends were trimmed by 3 bases and 1 base, with 12 bases remaining between them. CDR3 nucleotides: TGTGCCAGCAGCCAGGCGGGCTCGAAGAACACTGAAGCTTTCTTT. Its protein product is CASSQAGSKNTEAFF.

The chain couples TRBV5-1 to TRBJ2-1; TRBD1 matches at 9 bases. The CDR3 length is 15 residues. The J segment lost 7 bases and the V segment lost 2 bases, leaving 7 bases of the junction unmatched. CDR1 is SGHRS and CDR2 is YFSETQ in the germline V gene. This chain's CDR3 is CASSFEQGAFNEQFF. In DNA, the CDR3 is TGCGCCAGCAGCTTCGAACAGGGGGCGTTTAATGAGCAGTTCTTC.